This is a list of T cell receptor beta chains from one sample in a study of cytomegalovirus exposure and HLA in healthy donors. Here immunoSEQ multiplex PCR was the method, and the copy in TCRdb shows in-frame clones only, minus some. The sample includes fewer than 180,000 clones, about 60% seen only once; the top ten take approximately 6.6%. Sequencing was done on a sample of PBMCs. Receptors originate from a woman aged 55 to 70 in good health and CMV-seropositive. Both conserved end residues are part of each CDR3. A D gene is named only where the DNA matches it firmly. Size tells how often a clone was seen (once, few, many) or the class of an expanded clone, and some rows leave it out.

clone_size: .
d_call: TRBD1
v_call: TRBV9
j_call: TRBJ2-2
cdr3_aa: CASRDRGDLNTGELFF
cdr3_nt: TGTGCCAGCAGGGACAGGGGAGATTTAAACACCGGGGAGCTGTTTTTT

clone_size: .
d_call: .
v_call: TRBV30
j_call: TRBJ1-6
cdr3_aa: CAGRQEYNSPLHF
cdr3_nt: TGTGCCGGCCGACAGGAATATAATTCACCCCTCCACTTT

clone_size: .
d_call: TRBD1
v_call: TRBV5-4
j_call: TRBJ1-2
cdr3_aa: CASSLWAGGRRRYGYTF
cdr3_nt: TGTGCCAGCAGCTTGTGGGCAGGGGGCCGGAGAAGGTATGGCTACACCTTC

clone_size: .
d_call: TRBD1
v_call: TRBV7-9
j_call: TRBJ1-5
cdr3_aa: CASSSGQPSNQPQHF
cdr3_nt: TGTGCCAGCAGCTCGGGACAGCCGAGCAATCAGCCCCAGCATTTT

clone_size: few
d_call: TRBD2
v_call: TRBV4-1
j_call: TRBJ2-7
cdr3_aa: CASSQVVAGNYEQYF
cdr3_nt: TGCGCCAGCAGCCAAGTCGTAGCGGGAAACTACGAGCAGTACTTC

clone_size: .
d_call: .
v_call: TRBV30
j_call: TRBJ2-3
cdr3_aa: CAWSETSWANTQYF
cdr3_nt: TGTGCCTGGAGCGAAACTAGTTGGGCAAATACGCAGTATTTT

clone_size: .
d_call: TRBD2
v_call: TRBV7-9
j_call: TRBJ2-5
cdr3_aa: CASSLTAGGGETQYF
cdr3_nt: TGTGCCAGCAGCTTAACGGCGGGAGGGGGAGAGACCCAGTACTTC

clone_size: .
d_call: TRBD1
v_call: TRBV9
j_call: TRBJ2-7
cdr3_aa: CASSKGQGANEQYF
cdr3_nt: TGTGCCAGCAGCAAGGGACAGGGGGCGAACGAGCAGTACTTC

clone_size: .
d_call: TRBD2
v_call: TRBV5-1
j_call: TRBJ2-5
cdr3_aa: CASSSVAGAETQYF
cdr3_nt: TGCGCCAGCAGCTCAGTAGCGGGAGCAGAGACCCAGTACTTC

clone_size: .
d_call: TRBD1
v_call: TRBV10-3
j_call: TRBJ1-2
cdr3_aa: CAISAGGGYTF
cdr3_nt: TGTGCCATCAGTGCAGGGGGAGGCTACACCTTC

clone_size: .
d_call: .
v_call: TRBV6-8
j_call: TRBJ2-7
cdr3_aa: CASSTGQSYEQYF
cdr3_nt: TGTGCCAGCAGTACTGGACAGTCCTACGAGCAGTACTTC

clone_size: .
d_call: TRBD1
v_call: TRBV28
j_call: TRBJ2-7
cdr3_aa: CASSPWTGGSYEQYF
cdr3_nt: TGTGCCAGCAGTCCATGGACAGGGGGCAGTTACGAGCAGTACTTC

clone_size: few
d_call: .
v_call: TRBV4-3
j_call: TRBJ2-3
cdr3_aa: CASSPERGSTDTQYF
cdr3_nt: TGCGCCAGCAGCCCCGAACGCGGGAGCACAGATACGCAGTATTTT

clone_size: few
d_call: .
v_call: TRBV10-3
j_call: TRBJ2-3
cdr3_aa: CAISESRLRRADTQYF
cdr3_nt: TGTGCCATCAGTGAGTCAAGGTTGAGGCGCGCAGATACGCAGTATTTT

clone_size: .
d_call: TRBD1
v_call: TRBV10-3
j_call: TRBJ2-7
cdr3_aa: CAISWTGGDYEQYF
cdr3_nt: TGTGCCATCAGCTGGACAGGGGGGGATTACGAGCAGTACTTC

clone_size: once
d_call: .
v_call: TRBV27
j_call: TRBJ1-1
cdr3_aa: CASRAGWGTEAFF
cdr3_nt: TGTGCCAGCAGAGCGGGCTGGGGCACTGAAGCTTTCTTT

clone_size: .
d_call: TRBD2
v_call: TRBV5-1
j_call: TRBJ2-3
cdr3_aa: CASSSGGSHTDTQYF
cdr3_nt: TGCGCCAGCAGCTCCGGCGGGAGTCATACAGATACGCAGTATTTT

clone_size: .
d_call: TRBD2
v_call: TRBV28
j_call: TRBJ2-1
cdr3_aa: CASSISGRVSNEQFF
cdr3_nt: TGTGCCAGCAGCATTAGCGGGAGGGTCTCCAATGAGCAGTTCTTC

clone_size: few
d_call: TRBD1
v_call: TRBV30
j_call: TRBJ1-1
cdr3_aa: CAWSVQGLNTEAFF
cdr3_nt: TGTGCCTGGAGTGTACAGGGGCTGAACACTGAAGCTTTCTTT

clone_size: .
d_call: .
v_call: TRBV30
j_call: TRBJ2-5
cdr3_aa: CAWSLDSLGEQYF
cdr3_nt: TGTGCCTGGAGTCTCGACAGTTTGGGTGAGCAGTACTTC

clone_size: .
d_call: .
v_call: TRBV30
j_call: TRBJ1-5
cdr3_aa: CAWTFEGSGNQPQHF
cdr3_nt: TGTGCCTGGACCTTCGAGGGATCGGGAAATCAGCCCCAGCATTTT

clone_size: once
d_call: .
v_call: TRBV7-2
j_call: TRBJ1-4
cdr3_aa: CASSLASGLNHGKLFF
cdr3_nt: TGTGCCAGCAGCTTAGCGTCCGGACTTAACCATGGGAAACTGTTTTTT

clone_size: .
d_call: .
v_call: TRBV28
j_call: TRBJ1-4
cdr3_aa: CASSFREPRKLFF
cdr3_nt: TGTGCCAGCAGTTTCAGAGAGCCTAGGAAACTGTTTTTT

clone_size: .
d_call: TRBD2
v_call: TRBV15
j_call: TRBJ2-7
cdr3_aa: CATSGETSGINEQYF
cdr3_nt: TGTGCCACCAGCGGGGAGACTAGCGGGATAAACGAGCAGTACTTC

clone_size: few
d_call: TRBD2
v_call: TRBV2
j_call: TRBJ2-3
cdr3_aa: CASRLLAGVADTQYF
cdr3_nt: TGTGCCAGCAGGCTACTAGCGGGAGTTGCGGATACGCAGTATTTT

clone_size: .
d_call: .
v_call: TRBV19
j_call: TRBJ1-1
cdr3_aa: CASNPPIGQGFTEAFF
cdr3_nt: TGTGCCAGTAACCCCCCGATCGGGCAGGGGTTCACTGAAGCTTTCTTT

clone_size: .
d_call: .
v_call: TRBV4-1
j_call: TRBJ1-4
cdr3_aa: CASSQGAATNEKLFF
cdr3_nt: TGCGCCAGCAGCCAAGGGGCAGCAACTAATGAAAAACTGTTTTTT

clone_size: .
d_call: .
v_call: TRBV5-1
j_call: TRBJ2-2
cdr3_aa: CASSLGDSTGELFF
cdr3_nt: TGCGCCAGCAGCTTGGGTGACAGCACCGGGGAGCTGTTTTTT

clone_size: few
d_call: TRBD2
v_call: TRBV5-1
j_call: TRBJ2-5
cdr3_aa: CASSVGRGNQETQYF
cdr3_nt: TGCGCCAGCAGCGTGGGGCGGGGGAACCAAGAGACCCAGTACTTC

clone_size: few
d_call: .
v_call: TRBV11-2
j_call: TRBJ1-2
cdr3_aa: CATARRGTNYGYTF
cdr3_nt: TGTGCCACGGCTCGGAGGGGAACTAACTATGGCTACACCTTC

clone_size: few
d_call: .
v_call: TRBV25-1
j_call: TRBJ1-2
cdr3_aa: CASSEWSRAGYTF
cdr3_nt: TGTGCCAGCAGTGAATGGTCCAGGGCTGGCTACACCTTC

clone_size: .
d_call: .
v_call: TRBV29-1
j_call: TRBJ2-7
cdr3_aa: CSVEALGGSQGGEQYF
cdr3_nt: TGCAGCGTTGAAGCCCTAGGGGGGTCCCAGGGAGGGGAGCAGTACTTC

clone_size: few
d_call: .
v_call: TRBV20-1
j_call: TRBJ1-2
cdr3_aa: CSGGDYGYTF
cdr3_nt: TGCAGTGGGGGCGACTATGGCTACACCTTC

clone_size: few
d_call: TRBD2
v_call: TRBV28
j_call: TRBJ2-1
cdr3_aa: CASSLVAGTINNEQFF
cdr3_nt: TGTGCCAGCAGTTTAGTCGCTGGGACTATAAACAATGAGCAGTTCTTC

clone_size: .
d_call: .
v_call: TRBV12-1
j_call: TRBJ2-1
cdr3_aa: CASRSPTGYNEQFF
cdr3_nt: TGTGCCAGCAGATCACCTACAGGGTATAATGAGCAGTTCTTC

clone_size: .
d_call: .
v_call: TRBV28
j_call: TRBJ1-5
cdr3_aa: CASTRTGNQPQHF
cdr3_nt: TGTGCCAGCACCAGGACAGGCAATCAGCCCCAGCATTTT

clone_size: .
d_call: .
v_call: TRBV5-1
j_call: TRBJ1-2
cdr3_aa: CASSPAGADYGYTF
cdr3_nt: TGCGCCAGCAGCCCGGCGGGTGCTGACTATGGCTACACCTTC

clone_size: .
d_call: TRBD2
v_call: TRBV7-9
j_call: TRBJ2-1
cdr3_aa: CASSLRSAGGPYNEQFF
cdr3_nt: TGTGCCAGCAGCTTAAGATCAGCGGGAGGACCCTACAATGAGCAGTTCTTC

clone_size: .
d_call: TRBD1
v_call: TRBV5-6
j_call: TRBJ1-1
cdr3_aa: CASTRTGTNTEAFF
cdr3_nt: TGTGCCAGCACCCGGACAGGAACAAACACTGAAGCTTTCTTT

clone_size: few
d_call: TRBD2
v_call: TRBV19
j_call: TRBJ2-7
cdr3_aa: CASSIGGLDPYEQYF
cdr3_nt: TGTGCCAGTAGTATAGGGGGACTAGATCCCTACGAGCAGTACTTC

clone_size: few
d_call: TRBD1
v_call: TRBV7-9
j_call: TRBJ1-2
cdr3_aa: CASRRTGVPGYTF
cdr3_nt: TGTGCCAGCCGACGGACAGGAGTTCCCGGCTACACCTTC

clone_size: .
d_call: .
v_call: TRBV29-1
j_call: TRBJ2-3
cdr3_aa: CSVLGDEGAQYF
cdr3_nt: TGCAGCGTTTTGGGAGACGAGGGTGCGCAGTATTTT

clone_size: .
d_call: TRBD2
v_call: TRBV7-3
j_call: TRBJ2-1
cdr3_aa: CASSLTREGHHEQFF
cdr3_nt: TGTGCCAGCAGCTTAACCCGGGAGGGCCACCATGAGCAGTTCTTC

clone_size: few
d_call: .
v_call: TRBV2
j_call: TRBJ1-5
cdr3_aa: CASTLQDLSNQPQHF
cdr3_nt: TGTGCCAGCACCCTACAGGACCTCAGCAATCAGCCCCAGCATTTT

clone_size: .
d_call: TRBD2
v_call: TRBV4-3
j_call: TRBJ2-7
cdr3_aa: CASSPWASGSSYEQYF
cdr3_nt: TGCGCCAGCAGCCCCTGGGCTAGCGGGAGTTCTTACGAGCAGTACTTC

clone_size: .
d_call: TRBD1
v_call: TRBV4-1
j_call: TRBJ2-7
cdr3_aa: CASSQGGGYSYEQYF
cdr3_nt: TGCGCCAGCAGCCAAGGAGGGGGCTATTCCTACGAGCAGTACTTC

clone_size: .
d_call: TRBD1
v_call: TRBV18
j_call: TRBJ1-1
cdr3_aa: CASSPQGANTEAFF
cdr3_nt: TGTGCCAGCTCACCACAGGGGGCGAACACTGAAGCTTTCTTT

clone_size: .
d_call: TRBD1
v_call: TRBV28
j_call: TRBJ2-1
cdr3_aa: CASHTSGTEFYNEQFF
cdr3_nt: TGTGCCAGCCACACGTCCGGGACAGAGTTCTACAATGAGCAGTTCTTC

clone_size: .
d_call: .
v_call: TRBV5-1
j_call: TRBJ2-4
cdr3_aa: CASSLHQGGNIQYF
cdr3_nt: TGCGCCAGCAGCTTACACCAGGGGGGAAACATTCAGTACTTC

clone_size: .
d_call: TRBD1
v_call: TRBV7-2
j_call: TRBJ2-1
cdr3_aa: CASSYGTGEGNEQFF
cdr3_nt: TGTGCCAGCAGCTACGGGACAGGGGAGGGCAATGAGCAGTTCTTC

clone_size: .
d_call: .
v_call: TRBV5-1
j_call: TRBJ1-4
cdr3_aa: CASSLGQSTPNEKLFF
cdr3_nt: TGCGCCAGCAGCTTGGGACAGTCAACCCCTAATGAAAAACTGTTTTTT